Sequencing of this TCR beta chain was carried out in a study of Graves' ophthalmopathy and Graves' hyperthyroidism (dated by TCRdb to the late 2010s). In terms of the full investigation: Peripheral blood samples were taken at the time of initial diagnosis, before any treatment was given. The study used signatures of the TCR beta repertoire to tell Graves' ophthalmopathy apart from Graves' hyperthyroidism and to predict which patients would progress to ophthalmopathy. In total, around 130 blood samples were TCR-sequenced: around 42 ophthalmopathy, some 80 hyperthyroidism and some 17 hyperthyroidism-to-ophthalmopathy patients. To explore V-J signatures distinguishing ophthalmopathy from hyperthyroidism, a discovery set of approximately 100 patients (around 42 ophthalmopathy, around 55 stable hyperthyroidism) was enrolled. An independent validation cohort was composed of some 19 hyperthyroidism patients and 17 patients who later progressed from hyperthyroidism to ophthalmopathy. In roughly six hyperthyroidism patients, the T-cell repertoire of thyroid tissue was compared with the T-cell repertoire of blood. After sampling, hyperthyroidism patients received methimazole starting at 30 mg daily, and ophthalmopathy patients received high-dose intravenous methylprednisolone. The approximately 100 discovery patients were divided at random into training and test sets in a 7:3 ratio. Broad study findings and their caveats: Ophthalmopathy was separated from stable hyperthyroidism by the 13-signature model with roughly 88% sensitivity and 81% to 84% specificity in cross-validation and with 80%/75% in the test set. Sample size was not statistically predetermined, and group allocation was not concealed from the investigators. Most of the expanded thyroid clonotypes with a frequency above 0.001 were also detected in blood, and it was suggested that the thyroid immune response may be reflected by blood repertoires. In validation, the model predicted ophthalmopathy progression with about 71% sensitivity and roughly 72% specificity; 12 predicted patients were CT-confirmed with GO in a median of approximately 6.5 months.

The CDR3 measures 14 amino acids from cysteine to phenylalanine. Of all the DNA, just the CDR3 is kept, 42 bases in frame from base 1. The junction shows trimming of 4 bases on V and 7 bases on J, plus 14 bases between the germline ends. For CDR1 and CDR2, the germline V gene lists SGHAT and FQNNGV. For repertoire sequencing, TCR beta CDR3 regions were amplified from RNA transcripts. A first-round RT-PCR used HTBI primers with the Qiagen OneStep RT-PCR kit, followed by a second-round multiplex PCR, size selection and purification. The libraries underwent paired-end sequencing with 100 bp reads on an Illumina HiSeq2000. In the original analysis: SOAPnuke was used to process the reads, removing any read that contained adapters or uncalled bases, had a mean Phred below 15, or lacked an exact match to the constant primer or identifier. COPE v1.2.5 was used to merge the high-quality paired reads. Unique nucleotide sequences were defined as clonotypes and aligned to IMGT TRB V, D and J references using MiTCR v1.1. Only V-J combinations with frequency above 0.0001 were analysed, covering over 98% of repertoires. For each V-J combination, a TCR clonal expansion and chaos score was defined as the ratio of F50 clonal expansion to chaos observed in the TCRdist matrix. Welch's t-statistics and random forest were used to narrow the features down to 13 V-J combinations, which were then fed into a naive Bayes classifier. The similarity between thyroid and blood repertoires was quantified using the Morisita-Horn index. TCRdb reprocessing: public reads trimmed at Q25 with fastp, clones called with MiXCR, in-frame beta chains kept. Records with the same CDR3 protein are collapsed into one entry carrying the most frequent genes and DNA. TCRdb, not the original authors, processed these V and J calls. The sample table records about 220,000 distinct CDR3 sequences; 20% to 25% of these occur just once. The leading ten clones occupy approximately 40% of the sample.

Ophthalmopathy patients had moderately to severely active disease, Clinical Activity Score of at least 3, NOSPECS grade of at least 4, and disease duration under 3 months. Patients with other autoimmune diseases, uncontrolled infections, pregnancy or lactation were excluded from the study. Clinical symptoms, serum thyroxine, TRAb, thyroid ultrasound and orbital computed tomography were used for diagnosis. Ficoll-Paque density gradient centrifugation was used to isolate PBMCs from around 10 ml of fresh peripheral blood. Total RNA was extracted using Trizol reagent, and RNA quality was checked on an Agilent 2100 Bioanalyzer. This clonotype was observed many times. The antigen it recognizes is unknown. No much larger clone exists at a distance of one base, and base qualities are not known.

This clonotype was sampled from a woman aged 50 to 60 with Graves' ophthalmopathy. Donor details come from another sample of the same person, matched by shared clones. The rearranged chain carries TRBV11-2 and TRBJ1-3, and the D gene may be TRBD1, 5 bases matching. Sequencing used peripheral blood. The sequence in DNA is TGTGCCAGCAGCTCCTCAGGGCGCGGCAACACCATATATTTT. Its product reads: CASSSSGRGNTIYF.